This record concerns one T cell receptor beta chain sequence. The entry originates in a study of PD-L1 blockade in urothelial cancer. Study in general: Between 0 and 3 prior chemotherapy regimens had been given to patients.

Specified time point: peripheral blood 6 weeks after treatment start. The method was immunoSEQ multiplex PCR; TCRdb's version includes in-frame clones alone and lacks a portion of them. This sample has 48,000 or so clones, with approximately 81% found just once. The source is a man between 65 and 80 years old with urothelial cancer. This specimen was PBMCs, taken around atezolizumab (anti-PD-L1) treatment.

CDR3 amino acids: CASSYVLWGDTEAFF. The CDR3 DNA reads TGTGCCAGCAGTTACGTTTTATGGGGGGACACTGAAGCTTTCTTT. The genes are TRBV6-5 and TRBJ1-1; D is perhaps TRBD1 (5 bases). CDR3 length: 15 amino acids. Trimming removed 2 bases at V and 3 bases at J, with 13 bases between. Germline CDR1 is MNHEY and CDR2 is SVGAGI.